This is a list of T cell receptor beta chains from one sample in a study of response to subunit inactivated influenza vaccine. TCRdb redid the calling of the RT-PCR reads with MiXCR, one entry per CDR3 protein. The table includes roughly 570,000 distinct CDR3 sequences, under 15% detected once. Sequencing was performed on PBMCs from blood, taken 45 days after vaccination. The source of these receptors is a middle-aged man who received an inactivated influenza vaccine. The CDR3 runs from the conserved cysteine through the conserved F or W. A D gene is named only where the DNA matches it firmly. Only some rows state a clone size, as once, few, many or a class for expanded clones.

V: TRBV12-3/TRBV12-4
length: 14
J: TRBJ2-7
size: few
D: NA
DNA: TGTGCCAGCAGTTTGTCAGGGCCATCCTACGAGCAGTACTTC
CDR3: CASSLSGPSYEQYF

V: TRBV28
length: 15
J: TRBJ2-3
size: NA
D: NA
DNA: TGTGCCAGCAGTCACGTAGCAGGTAGTGGGGATACGCAGTATTTT
CDR3: CASSHVAGSGDTQYF

V: TRBV27
length: 13
J: TRBJ2-7
size: NA
D: NA
DNA: TGTGCCAGCAGTTTATCGCGGACCGGGGAGCAGTACTTC
CDR3: CASSLSRTGEQYF

V: TRBV27
length: 14
J: TRBJ2-1
size: NA
D: NA
DNA: TGTGCCAGCAGTTTATCGACCGGCGTCGATGAGCAGTTCTTC
CDR3: CASSLSTGVDEQFF

V: TRBV3-1
length: 15
J: TRBJ2-7
size: NA
D: NA
DNA: TGTGCCAGCAGCCAAACCCGAAGACCTTCCTACGAGCAGTACTTC
CDR3: CASSQTRRPSYEQYF

V: TRBV27
length: 16
J: TRBJ2-7
size: NA
D: TRBD2
DNA: TGTGCCAGCAGTTCAAGAGCGACTAGCGGGTCTTTCGAGCAGTACTTC
CDR3: CASSSRATSGSFEQYF

V: TRBV29-1
length: 16
J: TRBJ2-3
size: many
D: NA
DNA: TGCAGCGTTCGGACCCGGGCTCCTAAAGGGACAGATACGCAGTATTTT
CDR3: CSVRTRAPKGTDTQYF

V: TRBV5-1
length: 12
J: TRBJ2-1
size: many
D: NA
DNA: TGCGCCAGCCATCCGGGGGGCAGTGAGCAGTTCTTC
CDR3: CASHPGGSEQFF

V: TRBV7-3
length: 15
J: TRBJ2-2
size: NA
D: NA
DNA: TGTGCCAGCAGCCTCCCCAGGACAGTTACCGGGGAGCTGTTTTTT
CDR3: CASSLPRTVTGELFF

V: TRBV29-1
length: 11
J: TRBJ2-7
size: few
D: NA
DNA: TGCAGCGTTGAAGAGAACCTAGGGCAGTACTTC
CDR3: CSVEENLGQYF

V: TRBV30
length: 13
J: TRBJ2-7
size: NA
D: NA
DNA: TGTGCCTGGGGACTACAACTTTTGGACGAGCAGTACTTC
CDR3: CAWGLQLLDEQYF

V: TRBV6-5
length: 11
J: TRBJ2-7
size: NA
D: NA
DNA: TGTGCCAGCAGGAAAGACTACGAGCAGTACTTC
CDR3: CASRKDYEQYF

V: TRBV15
length: 15
J: TRBJ2-5
size: NA
D: NA
DNA: TGTGCCACCAGCAGATCGCGGCAGGACCAAGAGACCCAGTACTTC
CDR3: CATSRSRQDQETQYF

V: TRBV12-3/TRBV12-4
length: 10
J: TRBJ2-1
size: NA
D: NA
DNA: TGTGCCAGCAGTAGGACACAGCAGTTCTTC
CDR3: CASSRTQQFF

V: TRBV12-3/TRBV12-4
length: 13
J: TRBJ2-3
size: many
D: NA
DNA: TGTGCCAGCCACCGAAGTAGCACAGATACGCAGTATTTT
CDR3: CASHRSSTDTQYF

V: TRBV12-3/TRBV12-4
length: 15
J: TRBJ1-4
size: few
D: TRBD1
DNA: TGTGCCAGCAGACAAACGGGGACAGTGGGTGAAAAACTGTTTTTT
CDR3: CASRQTGTVGEKLFF

V: TRBV11-2
length: 18
J: TRBJ2-4
size: NA
D: TRBD1
DNA: TGTGCCAGCAACTTAGAACCAGGGGGATGGGTAGCCAAAAACATTCAGTACTTC
CDR3: CASNLEPGGWVAKNIQYF

V: TRBV6-5
length: 15
J: TRBJ1-2
size: many
D: TRBD1
DNA: TGTGCCAGCAGTTACTCCGGACAGGGGATCTATGGCTACACCTTC
CDR3: CASSYSGQGIYGYTF

V: TRBV6-2/TRBV6-3
length: 15
J: TRBJ2-2
size: few
D: TRBD1
DNA: TGTGCCAGCAGGTCAGGGGGAATAAACACCGGGGAGCTGTTTTTT
CDR3: CASRSGGINTGELFF

V: TRBV10-3
length: 16
J: TRBJ2-7
size: few
D: TRBD2
DNA: TGTGCCATCAGGCCGGGAGGGGAACCTGGATGGGGGGAGCAGTACTTC
CDR3: CAIRPGGEPGWGEQYF

V: TRBV12-3/TRBV12-4
length: 12
J: TRBJ1-1
size: few
D: NA
DNA: TGTGCCAGCAGTAATCTCGGGGTGGCAGCTTTCTTT
CDR3: CASSNLGVAAFF

V: TRBV4-2
length: 14
J: TRBJ1-5
size: many
D: NA
DNA: TGTGCCAGCAGCCAGGCAGGGGCGGGTCAGCCCCAGCATTTT
CDR3: CASSQAGAGQPQHF

V: TRBV27
length: 15
J: TRBJ2-1
size: many
D: TRBD2
DNA: TGTGCCAGCACCACATTGCCGGCGGGGGTTAATGAGCAGTTCTTC
CDR3: CASTTLPAGVNEQFF

V: TRBV4-3
length: 14
J: TRBJ2-5
size: few
D: TRBD2
DNA: TGCGCCAGCAGCCAATCGAGCGGGGGGCTCCCTCGGTACTTC
CDR3: CASSQSSGGLPRYF

V: TRBV2
length: 16
J: TRBJ2-1
size: NA
D: TRBD1
DNA: TGTGCCAGCAGTGAAGCCAGGGGGCACTCCTACAATGAGCAGTTCTTC
CDR3: CASSEARGHSYNEQFF

V: TRBV4-3
length: 16
J: TRBJ2-7
size: NA
D: TRBD1
DNA: TGCGCCAGCAGCCAGACAGGGGACTTAGGCTCCTACGAGCAGTACTTC
CDR3: CASSQTGDLGSYEQYF

V: TRBV7-6
length: 17
J: TRBJ2-1
size: NA
D: NA
DNA: TGTGCCAGCAGCTTAGGAGGGGGGACGGAGTATAACAATGAGCAGTTCTTC
CDR3: CASSLGGGTEYNNEQFF

V: TRBV12-3/TRBV12-4
length: 16
J: TRBJ2-6
size: few
D: TRBD1
DNA: TGTGCCAGCAGCTCTCGACAGGGCTCTGGGGCCAACGTCCTGACTTTC
CDR3: CASSSRQGSGANVLTF

V: TRBV6-1
length: 15
J: TRBJ2-2
size: few
D: NA
DNA: TGTGCCAGCAGTGGGACCGGATTCTCCACCGGGGAGCTGTTTTTT
CDR3: CASSGTGFSTGELFF

V: TRBV2
length: 17
J: TRBJ2-7
size: NA
D: TRBD1
DNA: TGTGCCAGCAGTGCCCTGGGAGGACAGGGGTTCCTCGACGAGCAGTACTTC
CDR3: CASSALGGQGFLDEQYF

V: TRBV12-3/TRBV12-4
length: 18
J: TRBJ2-1
size: few
D: TRBD2
DNA: TGTGCCACCCTTTCGACCGGGACTAGCGGGGGTTCTTACAATGAGCAGTTCTTC
CDR3: CATLSTGTSGGSYNEQFF

V: TRBV6-1
length: 14
J: TRBJ1-2
size: NA
D: NA
DNA: TGTGCCAGCAGTGACCAGGGGTGGAACTATGGCTACACCTTC
CDR3: CASSDQGWNYGYTF

V: TRBV4-1
length: 15
J: TRBJ2-7
size: NA
D: NA
DNA: TGCGCCAGCAGCCAAGTGGAGGACAGCCCCTACGAGCAGTACTTC
CDR3: CASSQVEDSPYEQYF

V: TRBV6-2/TRBV6-3
length: 18
J: TRBJ1-4
size: NA
D: NA
DNA: TGTGCCAGCAGAGATGGAAAAGAACTATACAACCGAAATGAAAAACTGTTTTTT
CDR3: CASRDGKELYNRNEKLFF

V: TRBV20-1
length: 14
J: TRBJ2-1
size: many
D: TRBD2
DNA: TGCAGTGCGAGGATAGCGGGGGGGTACAATGAGCAGTTCTTC
CDR3: CSARIAGGYNEQFF

V: TRBV5-1
length: 12
J: TRBJ2-3
size: few
D: NA
DNA: TGCGCCAGCAGGTTGGGTGGAAGTACGCAGTATTTT
CDR3: CASRLGGSTQYF

V: TRBV2
length: 13
J: TRBJ1-5
size: NA
D: NA
DNA: TGTGCCAGCGCAGGGACTGGTGATCAGCCCCAGCATTTT
CDR3: CASAGTGDQPQHF

V: TRBV10-3
length: 13
J: TRBJ1-1
size: few
D: NA
DNA: TGTGCCATCCGGTCCTACATGAACACTGAAGCTTTCTTT
CDR3: CAIRSYMNTEAFF

V: TRBV9
length: 16
J: TRBJ2-7
size: NA
D: TRBD2
DNA: TGTGCCAGCAGCGGGTCGGGACTAGCGGGCGTCGGCGAGCAGTACTTC
CDR3: CASSGSGLAGVGEQYF